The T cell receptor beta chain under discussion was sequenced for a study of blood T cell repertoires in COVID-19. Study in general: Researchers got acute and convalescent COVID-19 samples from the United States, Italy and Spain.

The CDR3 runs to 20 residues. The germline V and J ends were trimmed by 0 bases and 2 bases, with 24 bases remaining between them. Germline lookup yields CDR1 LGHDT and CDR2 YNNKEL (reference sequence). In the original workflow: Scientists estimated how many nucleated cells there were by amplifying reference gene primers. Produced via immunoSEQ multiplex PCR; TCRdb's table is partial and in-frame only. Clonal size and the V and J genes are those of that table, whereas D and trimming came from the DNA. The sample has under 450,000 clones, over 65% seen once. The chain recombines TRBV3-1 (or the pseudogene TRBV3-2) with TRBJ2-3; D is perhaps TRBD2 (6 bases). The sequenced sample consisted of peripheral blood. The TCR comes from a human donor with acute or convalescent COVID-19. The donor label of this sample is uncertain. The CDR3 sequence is CASSQEGRGKSLGNTDTQYF. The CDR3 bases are TGTGCCAGCAGCCAAGAAGGGCGGGGAAAGAGTTTGGGGAACACAGATACGCAGTATTTT.